Detailed here is one T cell receptor beta chain. The antigen is undetermined. This sample stems from a study of cytomegalovirus exposure and HLA in healthy donors. Looking at the study overall: Early on, a data release was issued that held about 85 million unique TCRs from HLA-typed donors.

Study-wide points: Later on, analysis showed that most CMV-associated TCR beta chains appeared to be HLA-restricted.

This CDR3 has 14 amino acids. Looked up from germline, CDR1 is SGHDT and CDR2 is YYEEEE. Trimming at V came to 4 bases and at J to 5 bases, leaving 4 bases not matched to a gene. The PCR made use of 60 Vbeta and 13 Jbeta primers. In the original workflow: Approximately 11 million of the about 80 million unique TCR beta chains counted in a later analysis were shared. Libraries were prepared by immunoSEQ multiplex PCR; TCRdb keeps only in-frame clonotypes and omits some of them. V and J calls and clone size follow that table, whereas D and trimming were derived from the DNA. The sample includes approximately 150,000 clones, about 60% of them seen just once.

The sequencing input was PBMCs. The receptor's source is a woman aged 55-70 years in good health and CMV-seropositive. V usage is TRBV5-6 and J usage is TRBJ1-5; 9 bases map to TRBD1. The CDR3 nucleotides are TGTGCCAGCAGCAGGACAGGGGTCGATCAGCCCCAGCATTTT. Its protein product is CASSRTGVDQPQHF.